What follows describes a single TCR beta chain. This specimen comes from a study of technical replicates of blood from several donors. Assay: immunoSEQ multiplex PCR; the TCRdb copy retains only in-frame clones and omits some. The data contain over 65,000 clones, 95% to 97% of them singletons. Sequencing used T cells isolated from PBMCs. The TCR originated in a human donor in good health.

DNA for the CDR3: TGCGCCAGCAGCCAAGAAACCGGGACAACCTACGAGCAGTACTTC. Protein sequence: CASSQETGTTYEQYF. The genes are TRBV4-1 and TRBJ2-7, with D possibly matching TRBD1 (6 bases). The CDR3 is 15 residues long. V lost 0 bases and J 2 bases, leaving 11 bases between the germline ends. Germline V gene sequence: CDR1 MGHRA, CDR2 YSYEKL.